This T cell receptor beta chain stems from a study of cytomegalovirus exposure and HLA in healthy donors. Study outcomes and limitations: An Asian-associated ancestry cluster reportedly showed fewer N-insertions than the approximately 700-donor mean in a later analysis. Reports showed the classifier diagnosing cytomegalovirus status with high specificity and sensitivity.

The germline V gene encodes CDR1 MNHNY and CDR2 SVGAGI (reference sequence). The CDR3 has 14 amino acids. PCR was performed using 60 Vbeta and 13 Jbeta primers. Original data processing: In a later analysis, 8.5 million to 14 million of 83 million or so unique beta chains occurred in at least two donors. Sequencing was performed with immunoSEQ multiplex PCR; in TCRdb, only in-frame clones are kept and a portion is missing. V and J calls and clone size are those listed in that table; D and trimming were worked out from the DNA. The sample lists under 90,000 clones, over 80% seen once, with less than 2.5% in the top ten. Of note for this clone: Its antigen is as yet unknown.

This TCR was sampled from a man aged 18 to 29 in good health and CMV-seronegative. The J gene is TRBJ2-5, the V gene TRBV6-6, with D perhaps TRBD2 (5 bases). The DNA end favors TRBJ2-7, so the J call may be wrong. The source material was PBMCs. The DNA of the CDR3 is TGTGCCAGCAGCCCCACTCGGGGAGTCTACGAGCAGTACTTC. This translates into CASSPTRGVYEQYF.